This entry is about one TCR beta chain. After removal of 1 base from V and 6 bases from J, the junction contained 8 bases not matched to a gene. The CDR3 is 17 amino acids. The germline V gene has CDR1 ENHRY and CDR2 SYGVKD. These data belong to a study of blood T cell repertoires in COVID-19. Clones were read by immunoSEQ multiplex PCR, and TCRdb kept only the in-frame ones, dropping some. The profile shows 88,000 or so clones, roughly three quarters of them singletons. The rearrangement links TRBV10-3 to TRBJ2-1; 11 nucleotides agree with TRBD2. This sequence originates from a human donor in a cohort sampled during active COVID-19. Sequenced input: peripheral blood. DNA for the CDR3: TGTGCCATCAGTGAGTTCTCTAGCGGGAGGATAGGCAATGAGCAGTTCTTC. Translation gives CAISEFSSGRIGNEQFF.